This T cell receptor (beta chain) was found in a study of T cell repertoires in cytomegalovirus infection. The overall study: Both a matching HLA type and CMV infection were indicated by public TCR beta signatures. Study-wide results and caveats: Summed frequency of shared TCR beta families picked out CMV carriers who also had the relevant HLA. CMV-specific HLA-C-restricted TCR beta clonotypes dominated the ex vivo response.

Germline V gene lookup returns CDR1 MNHEY and CDR2 SVGEGT. The CDR3 length is 13 residues. V was shortened by 0 bases and J by 6 bases, with 6 bases between the two germline ends. TCRdb used MiXCR to reprocess the reads, holding one entry per CDR3 protein. Of around 350,000 distinct CDR3 sequences in the sample, around 18% were seen once. A word on this clonotype: What it binds is unknown.

Material for sequencing was PBMCs. The source is a human donor in good health (CMV status not recorded). Some clones in this sample may be carry-over from other donors' samples. The chain uses TRBV6-2 or TRBV6-3 and TRBJ2-1; D not certain. CDR3 sequence: CASSYSNPNEQFF. The CDR3 DNA follows: TGTGCCAGCAGTTACTCGAATCCCAATGAGCAGTTCTTC.